Below, 15 T cell receptor beta chains from the same sample are listed, as sequenced in a study of T cell responses to AZD1222 COVID-19 vaccine (dated by TCRdb to the early 2020s). Libraries were constructed by the immunoSEQ multiplex PCR assay. Imported from immuneACCESS, the table was reduced by TCRdb to in-frame sequences with V and J called. These copies leave out some clones; in studies compared against another copy, an unresolved V gene accounts for under half, and the cause of the remainder is not known. Within this sample are 170,000 or so clones, with roughly nine tenths of them counted one time only. Around 3% of the sample rests with the top ten. Reading the label with the study, this specimen's time point is: baseline before first vaccination. The specimen was peripheral blood, collected on day 0 of AZD1222 vaccination. Receptor source: an adult in good health.

The chain employs TRBV3-1 (or the pseudogene TRBV3-2) and TRBJ2-3, with 8 bases matching TRBD1. V was pared by 4 bases and J by 0 bases, with 3 bases of the junction left unmatched. This CDR3 is 15 amino acids long. CDR1 LGHDT and CDR2 YNNKEL come from the germline V gene (reference sequence). DNA of the CDR3: TGTGCCAGCAGCCCACGACAGGGGAGCACAGATACGCAGTATTTT. This translates into CASSPRQGSTDTQYF.

For the CDR3, the DNA is TGTGCCAGCAGCCCGCAGAACACCGGGGAGCTGTTTTTT. It yields the protein CASSPQNTGELFF. The chain recombines TRBV5-4 with TRBJ2-2; D gene unclear. The germline V gene encodes CDR1 SGHNT and CDR2 YYREEE (reference sequence). The ends were cut back, 4 bases at V and 1 base at J, with 5 bases in the middle. The CDR3 runs to 13 residues.

This rearrangement joins TRBV7-8 to TRBJ2-7; 7 nucleotides line up with TRBD1. Germline values: CDR1 SGHVS, CDR2 FQNEAQ. V gave up 1 base and J gave up 2 bases; unmatched junction bases: 5. This CDR3 region has 15 residues. The CDR3 spells CASSLEAQGAYEQYF. CDR3 bases: TGTGCCAGCAGCTTAGAGGCCCAGGGGGCCTACGAGCAGTACTTC.

The rearrangement joins TRBV5-1 to TRBJ1-2; D is unclear. This CDR3 comprises 13 residues. Germline CDR1 is SGHRS and CDR2 is YFSETQ. The V end lost 4 bases, the J end lost 7 bases, and 14 bases lay between the germline ends. CDR3 DNA sequence: TGCGCCAGCAGCGAGGAAGCTCACGGTGGCTACACCTTC. It translates to CASSEEAHGGYTF.

This chain connects TRBV29-1 to TRBJ2-3, with TRBD2 matching 7 bases. With 6 bases clipped from V and 2 bases from J, the junction kept 2 bases outside the gene matches. CDR1 and CDR2 (germline): SQVTM, ANQGSEA. This CDR3 comprises 12 residues. The CDR3 sequence: CSVTSVTDTQYF. The CDR3 region has the DNA TGCAGCGTAACTAGCGTCACAGATACGCAGTATTTT.

This chain links TRBV27 with TRBJ2-1; 8 nucleotides align to TRBD2. The CDR3 contains 14 residues. CDR1 and CDR2 (germline): MNHEY, SMNVEV (reference sequence). Unmatched junction bases numbered 4, after V lost 3 bases and J lost 6 bases. CDR3 amino acids: CASSLLAGSNEQFF. The DNA for the CDR3 is TGTGCCAGCAGTTTGCTAGCGGGCAGCAATGAGCAGTTCTTC.

The chain employs TRBV2 and TRBJ2-7; D unclear. The CDR3 length is 12 residues. Germline values: CDR1 SNHLY, CDR2 FYNNEI. V dropped 3 bases and J dropped 4 bases, with 7 bases sitting between them. CDR3 residues: CASSDMPYEQYF. DNA of the CDR3: TGTGCCAGCAGTGATATGCCGTACGAGCAGTACTTC.

This chain uses TRBV4-3 with TRBJ1-2; D is uncertain. Germline CDR1 LGHNA, CDR2 YSLEER. This CDR3 is 15 amino acids long. Deletions cut 0 bases from V and 1 base from J, with 9 bases between. CDR3: CASSQDLGFNYGYTF. CDR3 sequence (DNA): TGCGCCAGCAGCCAAGATCTGGGGTTTAACTATGGCTACACCTTC.

CDR3 sequence reads: CAGGTFNTEAFF. The CDR3 bases are TGTGCCGGGGGGACATTTAACACTGAAGCTTTCTTT. This chain connects TRBV7-9 to TRBJ1-1; D might be TRBD1 (6 bases). The V gene lost 11 bases and the J gene lost 2 bases, with 12 bases spanning the gap. The CDR3 runs 12 residues. CDR1 is SEHNR and CDR2 is FQNEAQ in the germline V gene (reference sequence).

The V gene is TRBV12-3 or TRBV12-4, the J gene TRBJ1-2; no definite D call. V was shortened by 6 bases and J by 4 bases, with 9 bases between the two germline ends. This CDR3 is built from 12 residues. The CDR3 region has the DNA TGTGCCAGCAGCGCAACTCGCTATGGCTACACCTTC. Encoded protein: CASSATRYGYTF.

The CDR3 bases are TGTGCCAGCAGCGCGTCACCCGGGACAGACAATCAGCCCCAGCATTTT. Its protein is CASSASPGTDNQPQHF. This sequence joins TRBV5-5 and TRBJ1-5; 7 nucleotides agree with TRBD1. The germline CDR1 and CDR2 sequences are SGHKS and YYEKEE (reference sequence). The V gene end was trimmed by 4 bases and the J gene end by 3 bases; junction bases not matched to a gene: 10. The CDR3 loop spans 16 amino acids.

The genes are TRBV19 and TRBJ1-2, with TRBD1 as a possible D gene (6 bases). The CDR3 loop spans 16 amino acids. Trimming left V 5 bases short and J 5 bases short, with 21 bases between. Germline lookup yields CDR1 LNHDA and CDR2 SQIVND (reference sequence). CDR3 sequence (DNA): TGTGCCAGTAGTTTCTTCCCGGACAGTCCTGAATATGGCTACACCTTC. Translating gives CASSFFPDSPEYGYTF.

The chain employs TRBV7-6 and TRBJ2-3, with TRBD2 identical over 15 bases. V trimming: 6 bases; J trimming: 3 bases; junction bases outside the gene matches: 10. From germline, CDR1 is SGHVS and CDR2 FNYEAQ. The CDR3 length is 18 residues. In DNA, the CDR3 is TGTGCCAGCAGTTCTCCGGGACTAGCGGGGGGCCGGACAGATACGCAGTATTTT. It is translated as CASSSPGLAGGRTDTQYF.

The chain uses TRBV9 and TRBJ1-6; D perhaps matches TRBD1 (5 bases). The V and J ends lost 0 bases and 10 bases respectively, with 20 bases between them. The length of the CDR3 is 17 residues. Germline values: CDR1 SGDLS, CDR2 YYNGEE. The CDR3 loop is CASSVDGGAFRGSPLHF. The CDR3 DNA reads TGTGCCAGCAGCGTAGATGGAGGGGCCTTTCGGGGCTCACCCCTCCACTTT.

The CDR3, as DNA: TGTGCCAGCAGCTTATTAATTCAGGGGATAGATACGCAGTATTTT. Its protein product is CASSLLIQGIDTQYF. The chain recombines TRBV7-6 with TRBJ2-3; tentatively, D is TRBD1 (6 bases). In germline, CDR1 is SGHVS, CDR2 FNYEAQ. V gave up 2 bases and J gave up 5 bases, with 14 bases separating them. This CDR3 is built from 15 residues.